This passage covers 3 T cell receptor beta chains from one sample sequenced in a study of CXCR3-negative and CXCR3-positive naive CD8 T cells. With UMI labels, 5' RACE was used to prepare the TRB cDNA libraries. TCRdb reprocessed the 5' RACE reads; each CDR3 protein has one entry and no DNA is given. The record lists tens of thousands of distinct CDR3 sequences, of which the ten most abundant hold 0.9% to 1.2%. The sequencing input was naive CXCR3- CD8+ T cells from blood. Subset denoted: CD45RO-CCR7+CD27+CD95- naive CD8+ T cells lacking CXCR3 (TNR3-). The receptors derive from a human donor in good health. Some clones in this sample may be carry-over from other donors' samples.

The rearrangement joins TRBV28 to TRBJ2-2; TCRdb's assignment of TRBD1 cannot be checked, as there is no DNA. The germline CDR1 and CDR2 sequences are MDHEN and SYDVKM. The CDR3 is 19 amino acids. The CDR3 reads CASSFSPGWASGYTGELFF. Supplemented by reference TRBV28 and TRBJ2-2, the full variable domain reads DVKVTQSSRYLVKRTGEKVFLECVQDMDHENMFWYRQDPGLGLRLIYFSYDVKMKEKGDIPEGYSVSREKKERFSLILESASTNQTSMYLCASSFSPGWASGYTGELFFGEGSRLTVL.

The V gene is TRBV7-9, the J gene TRBJ2-5; checking the TCRdb D call of TRBD1 is not possible without DNA. Germline V gene lookup returns CDR1 SEHNR and CDR2 FQNEAQ (reference sequence). The CDR3 totals 16 residues. The CDR3 is CASSLTGTGAVETQYF.

The chain joins TRBV12-3 or TRBV12-4 to TRBJ1-1. CDR3 length: 16 residues. This chain's CDR3 is CASSLGGGPQEGKAFF.